A selection of T cell receptor beta chains follows, all from one sample in a study of shared clonotypes between healthy human individuals. Measured with immunoSEQ multiplex PCR; TCRdb has only the in-frame clones, and not every one. The profile shows hundreds of thousands of clones, around two thirds of them singletons. Sample: memory CD4+ T cells sorted from blood. The receptor source for this set is a woman aged 25-40 years in good health. CDR3s include the opening cysteine and the closing phenylalanine or tryptophan. The D gene is left open where the match is weak. Clone size is not always given. Where it is, it says once, few, many or a class for expanded clones.

j_gene,abundance,d_gene,v_gene,CDR3nt,CDR3aa
TRBJ2-7,.,.,TRBV4-1,TGCGCCAGCAGCCAAGGACCCCGCGGGGGCTACCAGTACGAGCAGTACTTC,CASSQGPRGGYQYEQYF
TRBJ1-3,.,.,TRBV9,TGTGCCAGCAGCTTGGGGTTTTCCTCTGGAAACACCATATATTTT,CASSLGFSSGNTIYF
TRBJ2-7,.,TRBD2,TRBV6-5,TGTGCCGAAAAGGCTCGGAGACTAGCGGGCTACGAGCAGTACTTC,CAEKARRLAGYEQYF
TRBJ2-7,many,TRBD1,TRBV5-6,TGTGCCAGCAGCTTGGGACAGGGGCGCTACGAGCAGTACTTC,CASSLGQGRYEQYF
TRBJ2-5,once,.,TRBV5-6,TGTGCCAGCAGCCCCTCTTGGAGACAAGTGGCTCAAGAGACCCAGTACTTC,CASSPSWRQVAQETQYF
TRBJ2-7,.,.,TRBV18,TGTGCCAGCTCAAGGGGGGGCGAGCAGTACTTC,CASSRGGEQYF
TRBJ2-3,once,TRBD2,TRBV15,TGTGCCACCAGCAGAGCCCTAGCGGGAGGCGGAGATACGCAGTATTTT,CATSRALAGGGDTQYF
TRBJ2-3,.,TRBD2,TRBV9,TGTGCCAGCAGCACCGGGACTAGCGGGAGTTTAGATACGCAGTATTTT,CASSTGTSGSLDTQYF
TRBJ2-3,.,.,TRBV29-1,TGCAGCGCGGGTGGTTCAGTGGCAGATACGCAGTATTTT,CSAGGSVADTQYF
TRBJ2-1,few,TRBD2,TRBV11-3,TGTGCCAGCAGCTTAGGCCGGGGGGGACTCTCCTACAATGAGCAGTTCTTC,CASSLGRGGLSYNEQFF
TRBJ1-4,.,TRBD1,TRBV5-1,TGCGCCAGCAGCTTGGGTGACAGGGATTCTGAAAAACTGTTTTTT,CASSLGDRDSEKLFF
TRBJ2-3,many,.,TRBV5-1,TGCGCCAGCAGCTTGGGGTGGGGCGAGGGAGATACGCAGTATTTT,CASSLGWGEGDTQYF
TRBJ1-4,.,.,TRBV6-6,TGTGCCAGCGCGGGGATGGGGTTAACTAATGAAAAACTGTTTTTT,CASAGMGLTNEKLFF
TRBJ2-5,.,.,TRBV27,TGTGCCAGCAGTCGGCAGGGCCAAGAGACCCAGTACTTC,CASSRQGQETQYF
TRBJ2-1,.,.,TRBV5-4,TGTGCCAGCAGTGCCGGGACCCTTCCTGGCAATGAGCAGTTCTTC,CASSAGTLPGNEQFF
TRBJ2-3,once,.,TRBV9,TGTGCCAGCAGCGACAGGAGCGAATCAGATACGCAGTATTTT,CASSDRSESDTQYF
TRBJ1-1,.,.,TRBV18,TGTGCCAGCTCCTCGGGGGGCGGCGACACTGAAGCTTTCTTT,CASSSGGGDTEAFF
TRBJ1-5,.,TRBD1,TRBV11-2,TGTGCCAGCAGCAGGACAGGGGCTGATCAGCCCCAGCATTTT,CASSRTGADQPQHF
TRBJ2-1,few,.,TRBV4-1,TGCGCCAGCAGCCAAAAGACCCTCGGACAGACCCTCAATGAGCAGTTCTTC,CASSQKTLGQTLNEQFF
TRBJ2-3,.,.,TRBV7-8,TGTGCCAGCAGACTAGCAGATACGCAGTATTTT,CASRLADTQYF
TRBJ2-7,.,.,TRBV6-1,TGTGCCAGCAGTGAACGGGCACACTACGAGCAGTACTTC,CASSERAHYEQYF
TRBJ2-7,.,TRBD1,TRBV5-4,TGTGCCAGCAGCATCGGGACAGGGGGCTCCTACGAGCAGTACTTC,CASSIGTGGSYEQYF
TRBJ1-4,few,TRBD1,TRBV7-9,TGTGCCAGCAGCTCGGGACAGGGGCTGGAAAAACTGTTTTTT,CASSSGQGLEKLFF
TRBJ1-1,few,.,TRBV27,TGTGCCAGCAGTATCAACCCGTGGGGTGGGACTGAAGCTTTCTTT,CASSINPWGGTEAFF
TRBJ2-7,.,.,TRBV6-6,TGTGCCAGCAGTCGCCCGACAACGGGTCTGAGCCACGAGCAGTACTTC,CASSRPTTGLSHEQYF
TRBJ2-1,.,.,TRBV14,TGTGCCAGCAGCCTTACACGGGGGAGCCTGGAGTTCTTC,CASSLTRGSLEFF
TRBJ2-7,.,.,TRBV7-2,TGTGCCAGCAGCTTAGACGGGAGACTTGGGCCGGGGAGGGAGCAGTACTTC,CASSLDGRLGPGREQYF
TRBJ2-7,once,TRBD1,TRBV18,TGTGCCAGCTCACCCTACAGGGGGGACCACTACGAGCAGTACTTC,CASSPYRGDHYEQYF
TRBJ2-2,.,.,TRBV5-1,TGCGCCAGCGGTCAAGGGGCGCGATCGAACACCGGGGAGCTGTTTTTT,CASGQGARSNTGELFF
TRBJ1-4,.,.,TRBV28,TGTGCCAGCAGTGCCAACTATGAAAAACTGTTTTTT,CASSANYEKLFF
TRBJ1-2,.,.,TRBV28,TGTGCCAGCAGTTTACGTGCAGGTTCTTGGGGCTACACCTTC,CASSLRAGSWGYTF
TRBJ2-5,.,TRBD1,TRBV19,TGTGCCAGTAGGTCGACAGGGGTGCCCCAAGAGACCCAGTACTTC,CASRSTGVPQETQYF
TRBJ1-2,.,.,TRBV11-1,TGTGCCAGCAGCTCGAACATAGGCTATGGCTACACCTTC,CASSSNIGYGYTF
TRBJ2-5,.,.,TRBV5-1,TGCGCCAGCAGCTTGTTTCAGCTCCAAGAGACCCAGTACTTC,CASSLFQLQETQYF
TRBJ2-1,.,.,TRBV7-2,TGTGCCAGCAGCTTATTAGGAGGAACGTCCTACAATGAGCAGTTCTTC,CASSLLGGTSYNEQFF
TRBJ2-1,many,.,TRBV12-5,TGTGCTAGTGGACTCTCCGGGGCCTACAATGAGCAGTTCTTC,CASGLSGAYNEQFF
TRBJ2-1,few,.,TRBV19,TGTGCCAGTAGGGCGGATAGAGTCGGTGAGCAGTTCTTC,CASRADRVGEQFF
TRBJ1-5,few,.,TRBV5-4,TGTGCCAGCAGCTTGGACGGGAGGGCCCCTTATAGCAATCAGCCCCAGCATTTT,CASSLDGRAPYSNQPQHF
TRBJ2-3,.,.,TRBV7-3,TGTGCCAGCAGCTTAATAGGACCTTCTAGCACAGATACGCAGTATTTT,CASSLIGPSSTDTQYF
TRBJ1-1,.,.,TRBV11-3,TGTGCCAGCAGCTTAAGAATCAGGGCCTTGAACACTGAAGCTTTCTTT,CASSLRIRALNTEAFF
TRBJ2-5,once,.,TRBV11-2,TGTGCCAGCAGCTTGGGACAAGGGGAGACCCAGTACTTC,CASSLGQGETQYF
TRBJ2-7,once,TRBD2,TRBV10-3,TGTGCCATCAGTGAGTCAGGGCGGGGGAGCTACGAGCAGTACTTC,CAISESGRGSYEQYF
TRBJ2-1,.,TRBD1,TRBV18,TGTGCCAGCTCCCGACAGGGACCTGAGCAGTTCTTC,CASSRQGPEQFF
TRBJ2-3,many,.,TRBV5-1,TGCGCCAGCAGCTTGTTAGTCTCGTCAGATACGCAGTATTTT,CASSLLVSSDTQYF
TRBJ2-7,.,.,TRBV27,TGTGCCAGCAGTTTAGGAGGGGGCCTCTCCTACGAGCAGTACTTC,CASSLGGGLSYEQYF
TRBJ1-2,few,.,TRBV6-5,TGTGCCAGCAGTTACTCCACCGATGGGGGGTATGGCTACACCTTC,CASSYSTDGGYGYTF